The 3 T cell receptor beta chains in this list originate from one sample, sequenced in a study of identical twins (dated by TCRdb to the mid-2010s). Libraries were prepared through 5' RACE. The listed sequencing device is Illumina HiSeq 2000. TCRdb ran its own pipeline on the public reads, namely fastp trimming at Q25 and MiXCR clone calling, and kept in-frame beta chains. Duplicate CDR3 protein sequences are folded into a single record with the most common DNA and genes. Counted in this sample were 1.5 million or so distinct CDR3 sequences; about 30% of them appeared once. The ten largest make up 0.25% to 0.3% of the sample. The source material was cord blood. Receptors originate from a newborn girl in good health.

V usage is TRBV25-1 and J usage is TRBJ2-1; D tentatively reads TRBD1 or TRBD2 (5 bases each). V lost 10 bases, J lost 7 bases, and 17 bases lay in between. In germline, CDR1 is MGHDK, CDR2 SYGVNS. The CDR3 loop spans 13 amino acids. CDR3 sequence: CANSVEGPNEQFF. CDR3 nucleotide sequence: TGTGCCAACAGCGTCGAGGGGCCGAATGAGCAGTTCTTC.

This clonotype has just one count. A much larger clone differs by one base, so this may be a read error. This sequence joins TRBV13 and TRBJ2-1; possible D gene TRBD1, 7 bases. The CDR3 runs 17 residues. CDR1 and CDR2 from the germline V gene are PRHDT and FYEKMQ (reference sequence). The CDR3 coding sequence is TGTGCCAGCAGTCGAAACCCGACAGGGAGGAACTACGATGAGCAGTTCTTC. This codes for CASSRNPTGRNYDEQFF.

In the case of this clonotype: The missing conserved phenylalanine or tryptophan at the end of this CDR3 makes a read error likely. The genes are TRBV5-4 and TRBJ2-7; 7 bases align to TRBD2. The DNA end is a closer match to TRBJ2-5, so the J assignment may be wrong. Germline lookup yields CDR1 SGHNT and CDR2 YYREEE (reference sequence). CDR3 length: 12 residues. CDR3 DNA sequence: TGTGCCAGTGGGACTACGCAAGAGACCCAGTACTGC. Protein: CASGTTQETQYC.